This note documents a single T cell receptor beta chain sequence. The antigen is not known. TCRdb's copy holds only in-frame clones and misses some; the assay was immunoSEQ multiplex PCR. The table lists some 250,000 clones, approximately 87% of them singletons. This CDR3 has 12 residues. Looked up from germline, CDR1 is SNHLY and CDR2 is FYNNEI. The ends lost 8 bases at V and 3 bases at J; junction bases unmatched: 3. The sample is drawn from a study of Ad26.COV2.S vaccination and SARS-CoV-2 variants. Study information: Ad26.COV2.S, an intramuscular injection, was given once or twice 56 days apart. General study results and limits: Vaccinated individuals (as opposed to placebo recipients) had higher spike-specific TCR breadth.

Treatment defined: some 19 received Ad26.COV2.S at low or high dose, single or two shots; 5 received placebo; per-sample allocation not given. Day 63 after the first vaccine or placebo injection was the time point for sampling. This person who donated was an adult of 18-55 years in Boston. SARS-CoV-2 spike from the Wuhan strain was encoded by the vaccine, an Ad26 vector. The chain has TRBV2 and TRBJ2-7; the match to TRBD1 covers 8 bases. This receptor was obtained from a person aged 18-60 years who received the Ad26.COV2.S COVID-19 vaccine or a placebo. Sequenced here: peripheral blood, sampled in a trial of Ad26.COV2.S vaccine versus placebo. The CDR3 loop reads CASRDRIYEQYF. DNA of the CDR3: TGTGCCAGCCGGGACAGGATCTACGAGCAGTACTTC.